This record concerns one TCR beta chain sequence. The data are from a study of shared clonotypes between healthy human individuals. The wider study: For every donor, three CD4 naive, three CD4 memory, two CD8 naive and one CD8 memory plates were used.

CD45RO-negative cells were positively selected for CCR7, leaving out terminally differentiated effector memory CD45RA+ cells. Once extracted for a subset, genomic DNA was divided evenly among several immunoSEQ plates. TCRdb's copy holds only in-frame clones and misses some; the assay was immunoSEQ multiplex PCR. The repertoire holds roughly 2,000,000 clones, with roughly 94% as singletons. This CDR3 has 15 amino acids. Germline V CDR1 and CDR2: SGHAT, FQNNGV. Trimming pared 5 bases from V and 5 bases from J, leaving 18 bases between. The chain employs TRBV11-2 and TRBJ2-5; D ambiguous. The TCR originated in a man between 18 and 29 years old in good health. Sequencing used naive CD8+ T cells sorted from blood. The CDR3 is CASSGYELPQETQYF. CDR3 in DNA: TGTGCCAGCAGCGGCTACGAATTGCCCCAGGAGACCCAGTACTTC.